This T cell receptor (beta chain) is drawn from a study of graft-versus-host responses after intestinal transplantation (dated by TCRdb to the early 2020s). About the investigation overall: Multivisceral, liver-intestinal, or isolated intestinal transplants were received by the recipients. After intestinal transplantation, graft-versus-host and host-versus-graft alloreactive T cell clones were followed in the graft, circulation and bone marrow using bulk TCR-beta CDR3 sequencing. Donor T cell macrochimerism was defined as a peak of at least 4% donor T cells among recipient peripheral blood mononuclear cells. Rather than being sequenced by the commercial service, samples from a few later patients were sequenced in-house on an Illumina MiSeq and processed with MiXCR. Alloreactive clones were identified by sequencing pre-transplant mixed lymphocyte reaction products and comparing these products with unstimulated pre-transplant donor and recipient T cells. All recipients received anti-thymocyte globulin induction followed by maintenance tacrolimus and steroids for roughly three years. Of the 20 to 25 intestinal transplant recipients enrolled in the cohort, one of whom was a retransplant, a few patients without pretransplant specimens were excluded. What the research found in general, with its limitations: Early after transplant, peak levels of circulating GvH clones were found to be associated with declines in HvG clones. The conclusions were limited by the relatively low number and heterogeneity of the intestinal transplant patients. GvH clones turned up in recipient bone marrow, with some appearing earlier in ileal mucosa or blood, a pattern consistent with an intestinal mucosal origin. In the allografts of patients with donor T cell macrochimerism, GvH to HvG T cell clonal ratios were high.

The library was prepared using the immunoSEQ multiplex PCR assay. For most patients, genomic DNA was isolated with the Qiagen DNeasy Blood and Tissue Kit and sent frozen to Adaptive Biotechnologies for TCR sequencing. Adaptive Biotechnologies carried out high-throughput TCR-beta CDR3 sequencing of genomic DNA for most patients. The authors processed their data as follows. TCR sequencing data were retrieved from Adaptive's ImmunoSEQ software for about 17 patients, whereas three other patients were processed with MiXCR and VDJtools. CD4 versus CD8 sorting errors were corrected by removing sequences found in both subsets at a frequency ratio below 5:1. CDR3 nucleotide sequences shared between donor and recipient were removed because their origin could not be assigned. At least 2-fold expansion over unstimulated cells and a minimum CFSE-low frequency of 0.002% (template counts) or 0.001% (read counts) were required for clones to be classified as alloreactive. Clones were considered mappable if detected in sequenced pre-transplant spleen, lymph node, or MLR CFSE-low populations of the donor or recipient. Cumulative frequency of alloreactive clones was calculated as a percentage of all sequences weighted by copy number. What TCRdb holds here is the immuneACCESS table cut down to in-frame rearrangements. Part of the clones is not present; checked against another copy, under half of the missing clones reflect an unresolved V gene, and the others are unexplained. That table furnishes V, J and clone size, whereas the DNA furnished D and trimming. This sample lists 75,000 to 95,000 clones; 85% to 95% were detected once. Jointly, the top ten make up about 2% of the sample.

The meaning of the sample's time point label: cells obtained before transplantation from donor or recipient. CD3+CD4+ and CD3+CD8+ populations were FACS-sorted from unstimulated pre-transplant donor and recipient cells taken from spleen or lymph nodes. The germline V gene specifies MGHRA as CDR1 and YSYEKL as CDR2. Measured from the cysteine to the phenylalanine, the CDR3 is 18 residues long. Here the CDR3 DNA is all that survives: 54 bases in frame from base 1. The germline V end is reduced by 1 base and the J end by 5 bases; junction bases left unmatched: 5. Of note for this clone: No cognate antigen has been identified for it. There are no base qualities to consult, and no much larger clone falls within one base.

The sample here was unstimulated CD8+ T cells sorted from spleen or lymph node cells, taken before intestinal transplant. Recombination connected TRBV4-1 to TRBJ2-2, and 15 junctional nucleotides match TRBD2. This receptor was obtained from a human donor who received an intestinal transplant. The nucleotides are TGCGCCAGCAGCCAAGTCAGTGGGACTAGCGGGGGGACCGGGGAGCTGTTTTTT. It translates to CASSQVSGTSGGTGELFF.